This section outlines one T cell receptor (beta chain) sequence together with its context. The antigen remains unidentified. Libraries were prepared by immunoSEQ multiplex PCR; TCRdb keeps only in-frame clonotypes and omits some of them. The data hold about 46,000 clones, with 65% to 85% observed a single time. Trimming took off 4 bases at V and 0 bases at J, with 8 bases between the two ends. Per germline, CDR1 LNHNV and CDR2 YYDKDF (reference sequence). The CDR3 runs to 14 residues. The data originate from a study of PD-1 blockade in classical Hodgkin lymphoma. General study findings and limits: Diminished baseline TCR diversity has been reported in newly diagnosed patients relative to healthy donors. By cycle point C4D1, TCR diversity had risen significantly in CD4+ cells (but not CD8+ cells). Baseline diversity resembling that of newly diagnosed patients was seen in complete responders.

Patients all relapsed after autologous stem cell transplantation, and there was variation in brentuximab vedotin exposure. Relapsed/refractory classical Hodgkin lymphoma patients had complete, partial or progressive responses. The source was peripheral blood mononuclear cells (PBMCs), collected at baseline. The receptor's source is a human donor with classical Hodgkin lymphoma. The gene calls are TRBV15 and TRBJ2-3; D uncertain. CDR3 in DNA: TGTGCCACCAGCACAGCATCTAGCACAGATACGCAGTATTTT. Its translation is CATSTASSTDTQYF.